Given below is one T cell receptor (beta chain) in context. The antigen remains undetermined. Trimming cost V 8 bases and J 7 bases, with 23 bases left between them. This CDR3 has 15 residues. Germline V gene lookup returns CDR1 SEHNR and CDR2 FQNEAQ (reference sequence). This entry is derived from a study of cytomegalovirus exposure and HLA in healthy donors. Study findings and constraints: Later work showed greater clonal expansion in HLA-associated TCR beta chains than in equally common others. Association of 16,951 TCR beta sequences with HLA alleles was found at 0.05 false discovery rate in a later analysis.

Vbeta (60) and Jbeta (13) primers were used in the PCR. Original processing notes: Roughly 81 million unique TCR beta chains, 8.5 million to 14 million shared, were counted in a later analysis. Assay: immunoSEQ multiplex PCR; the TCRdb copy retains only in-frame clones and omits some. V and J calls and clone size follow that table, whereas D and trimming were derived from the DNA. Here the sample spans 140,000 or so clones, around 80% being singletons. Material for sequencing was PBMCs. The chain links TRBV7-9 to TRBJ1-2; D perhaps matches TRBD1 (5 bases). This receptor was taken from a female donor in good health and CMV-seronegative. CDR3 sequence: CASSTYDRRSVGYTF. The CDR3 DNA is TGTGCCAGCTCGACCTATGACAGACGTTCGGTTGGCTACACCTTC.